A single count supports the clone carrying this T cell receptor (beta chain). The antigen remains undetermined. Clones were read by immunoSEQ multiplex PCR, and TCRdb kept only the in-frame ones, dropping some. The sample holds tens of thousands of clones, approximately 90% seen once. Germline lookup yields CDR1 SGHDN and CDR2 FVKESK. The CDR3 runs to 16 residues. After removal of 4 bases from V and 2 bases from J, the junction contained 5 bases not matched to a gene. This sample is part of a study of regulatory and conventional T cells in RAG deficiency. Findings and caveats of the study: Shannon entropy was markedly lower and Simpson indices higher in RAG-deficient patients than control T-cell subsets. Compared with controls, unique Treg TCR beta sequences dropped about 110-fold in Omenn syndrome and CID/AS. Shorter CDR3s in all patient subsets; >85% Treg-Tconv overlap in Omenn.

Genomic DNA came from blood conventional CD4+ T cells gated CD25-low CD127-high. These data were also filed under a second study, of regulatory T cells. From that second work: Primers: 52 TRBV forward and 13 TRBJ reverse.

This clonotype was sampled from a human donor in good health. Sequenced sample: CD4+ effector T cells sorted from blood. J is TRBJ2-6 and V is TRBV14; TRBD2 matches 7 bases. CDR3 nucleotides: TGTGCCAGCAGCCGCCGCGGGGGAGCTGGGGCCAACGTCCTGACTTTC. Its translation is CASSRRGGAGANVLTF.